This TCR beta chain was documented in a study of molecular identifiers for immune sequencing clone quantification. The sorting of naive CD8 T cells used the CD8+CD4-CCR7+CD45RA+ phenotype. Bulk TCR libraries used previously described methods and listed TCR primers. TCRdb passed the PCR reads through MiXCR, listing each CDR3 protein once. The sample gives some 89,000 distinct CDR3 sequences, less than 25% of which show up once; more than 0.8% is in the top ten. This clonotype was found many times. What it binds is unknown. Trimming pared 4 bases from V and 1 base from J, leaving 26 bases between. This CDR3 contains 19 residues. The germline V gene has CDR1 SGHDT and CDR2 YYEEEE. Notes on the study in general: Identical TCR molecules that share a barcode could lead to an underestimation of highly expanded clone sizes.

Sequencing input: naive CD8+ T cells from blood, with Jurkat cell RNA spiked in. The subset: FACS-sorted CD8+CD4-CCR7+CD45RA+ naive T cells. This chain joins TRBV5-6 and TRBJ2-5; D unclear. This sequence was found in a human donor in good health. Some libraries in this study had Jurkat cell RNA spiked in. The CDR3 protein is CASSTSSFVRSVPQETQYF. CDR3 bases: TGTGCCAGCAGCACCTCGAGCTTTGTGCGCTCCGTCCCCCAAGAGACCCAGTACTTC.